This T cell receptor (beta chain) was sequenced during a study of T-cell memory formation after mild COVID-19. Whole-study context: Among the donors, TCR clusters were largely specific to each donor. Findings and limits, study-wide: Shrinking CD4+ clones were chiefly CM and EM; CD8+ ones were chiefly EMRA. The study detected some responding clones in pre-infection memory, suggesting cross-reactive memory joined.

Points on this clonotype: The target antigen is unknown.

The CDR3 extends over 15 amino acids. Trimming shortened V by 4 bases and J by 3 bases, and 16 bases separated the two germline ends. Germline V gene data show CDR1 as SGHRS and CDR2 as YFSETQ. Using constant-segment primers, 5'RACE produced TCR alpha and TCR beta cDNA libraries carrying sample barcodes and UMIs. MiXCR, applied by TCRdb to the 5' RACE reads, yields one record per CDR3 protein. The sample records 500,000 to 650,000 distinct CDR3 sequences, about 20% being singletons. V usage is TRBV5-1 and J usage is TRBJ1-2; D may be TRBD1 (5 bases). Source material: PBMCs or a T cell subset sorted from them (not recorded which). The receptor was isolated from an adult woman who had mild COVID-19 (a few samples of this study predate the infection). Cell type and time point are not known. The CDR3 is CASSPGQDVDYGYTF. CDR3 DNA: TGCGCCAGCAGCCCGGGGCAGGACGTTGACTATGGCTACACCTTC. The whole variable domain, remainder taken from reference TRBV5-1 and TRBJ1-2, is KAGVTQTPRYLIKTRGQQVTLSCSPISGHRSVSWYQQTPGQGLQFLFEYFSETQRNKGNFPGRFSGRQFSNSRSEMNVSTLELGDSALYLCASSPGQDVDYGYTFGSGTRLTVV.